These T cell receptor beta chains were read from a single sample in a study of shared clonotypes between healthy human individuals. Clones were read by immunoSEQ multiplex PCR, and TCRdb kept only the in-frame ones, dropping some. This table has 330,000 or so clones, under 80% appearing once. Material for sequencing was memory CD4+ T cells sorted from blood. The receptors stem from a man aged 30 to 45 in good health. The CDR3 runs from the conserved cysteine through the conserved F or W. A D gene is named only where the DNA matches it firmly. Where a row states a size, it is once, few, many or the class of an expanded clone; other rows omit it.

. 15 . TRBJ1-1 TRBV5-4 CASSLGGYERTEAFF TGTGCCAGCAGCTTGGGGGGGTATGAGCGCACTGAAGCTTTCTTT
TRBD1 15 . TRBJ2-7 TRBV9 CASSPPPGQGNEQYF TGTGCCAGCAGCCCCCCCCCGGGACAGGGTAACGAGCAGTACTTC
TRBD2 16 . TRBJ2-7 TRBV6-1 CASSDRLAGGSYEQYF TGTGCCAGCAGTGACAGACTAGCGGGAGGTTCCTACGAGCAGTACTTC
TRBD2 15 . TRBJ2-7 TRBV10-2 CASMPGLAGAGEQYF TGCGCCAGCATGCCGGGACTAGCGGGAGCGGGGGAGCAGTACTTC
TRBD2 15 . TRBJ2-7 TRBV9 CASSVGTSGSREQYF TGTGCCAGCAGCGTAGGGACTAGCGGGAGTCGAGAGCAGTACTTC
. 12 . TRBJ2-7 TRBV18 CASSPGGYEQYF TGTGCCAGCTCACCAGGCGGTTACGAGCAGTACTTC
. 12 few TRBJ2-1 TRBV5-6 CASSSPAKEQFF TGTGCCAGCAGCTCTCCTGCGAAGGAGCAGTTCTTC
TRBD2 14 . TRBJ2-2 TRBV5-1 CASRTSGSTGELFF TGCGCCAGCAGGACTAGCGGGAGCACCGGGGAGCTGTTTTTT
. 11 . TRBJ2-5 TRBV20-1 CSANSRETQYF TGCAGTGCTAACTCCCGCGAGACCCAGTACTTC
. 13 . TRBJ2-7 TRBV27 CASGTLSSYEQYF TGTGCCAGTGGGACGCTGAGCTCCTACGAGCAGTACTTC
. 13 . TRBJ2-2 TRBV15 CATSIGNTGELFF TGTGCCACCAGCATCGGGAACACCGGGGAGCTGTTTTTT
. 17 . TRBJ1-1 TRBV7-9 CASSYPDRSVGDTEAFF TGTGCCAGCAGCTACCCCGACAGGTCGGTGGGGGACACTGAAGCTTTCTTT
. 12 . TRBJ2-7 TRBV6-5 CASSYGGREQYF TGTGCCAGCAGTTACGGGGGGCGCGAGCAGTACTTC
TRBD1 15 . TRBJ2-7 TRBV2 CASRAGTGGSYEQYF TGTGCCAGCAGGGCCGGGACAGGGGGCTCCTACGAGCAGTACTTC
TRBD2 17 . TRBJ2-1 TRBV11-2 CASSSLIVAGGYNEQFF TGTGCCAGCAGCTCCCTAATTGTAGCGGGAGGGTACAATGAGCAGTTCTTC
. 13 . TRBJ1-3 TRBV10-3 CAISRDLTNTIYF TGTGCCATCAGTCGGGACTTAACGAACACCATATATTTT
. 14 . TRBJ2-3 TRBV5-1 CASSRGDSTDTQYF TGCGCCAGCAGCAGGGGCGACAGCACAGATACGCAGTATTTT
. 13 few TRBJ2-4 TRBV4-1 CASSQGRSGIQYF TGCGCCAGCAGCCAAGGGCGGAGCGGCATTCAGTACTTC
TRBD1 16 . TRBJ1-2 TRBV5-6 CASSYSGTGVGYGYTF TGTGCCAGCAGCTACTCCGGGACAGGGGTAGGCTATGGCTACACCTTC
TRBD1 14 . TRBJ1-2 TRBV27 CASRRTGDYYGYTF TGTGCCAGCAGGAGGACAGGGGATTACTATGGCTACACCTTC
. 15 . TRBJ2-5 TRBV7-3 CASSLRPDRKETQYF TGTGCCAGCAGCTTAAGACCCGACAGAAAAGAGACCCAGTACTTC
. 11 . TRBJ2-7 TRBV6-6 CASSSPYEQYF TGTGCCAGCAGTTCGCCTTACGAGCAGTACTTC
. 15 . TRBJ1-1 TRBV10-2 CASSEPWTENTEAFF TGCGCCAGCAGTGAGCCGTGGACGGAGAACACTGAAGCTTTCTTT
. 14 . TRBJ2-3 TRBV19 CASSISGDQDTQYF TGTGCCAGTAGTATCTCGGGTGACCAGGATACGCAGTATTTT
. 11 . TRBJ2-5 TRBV30 CAWSTGETQYF TGTGCCTGGAGTACCGGGGAGACCCAGTACTTC
. 12 . TRBJ1-2 TRBV29-1 CSVVLGGLGYTF TGCAGCGTTGTTTTAGGGGGATTAGGCTACACCTTC
TRBD2 17 . TRBJ2-5 TRBV5-4 CASSLPTSGRVQETQYF TGTGCCAGCAGCTTGCCGACTAGCGGGAGGGTCCAAGAGACCCAGTACTTC
TRBD1 19 . TRBJ2-1 TRBV28 CASSFIRTITGTGENEQFF TGTGCCAGCAGTTTTATCAGAACGATTACCGGGACAGGGGAAAATGAGCAGTTCTTC
. 15 . TRBJ2-7 TRBV7-8 CASSSGVLGAYEQYF TGTGCCAGCAGCTCAGGGGTCTTGGGGGCCTACGAGCAGTACTTC
. 13 . TRBJ2-1 TRBV7-2 CASSGDGRGEQFF TGTGCCAGCAGCGGGGACGGAAGGGGTGAGCAGTTCTTC
TRBD1 14 . TRBJ1-5 TRBV19 CASRRDRVSQPQHF TGTGCCAGTAGGAGAGACAGGGTCAGTCAGCCCCAGCATTTT
. 13 . TRBJ1-1 TRBV18 CASSRDVNTEAFF TGTGCCAGCTCACGGGACGTGAACACTGAAGCTTTCTTT
. 14 . TRBJ2-1 TRBV29-1 CSVGSLHLYNEQFF TGCAGCGTTGGTAGCCTACATCTATACAATGAGCAGTTCTTC
TRBD1 16 many TRBJ1-5 TRBV27 CASSAVTGISNQPQHF TGTGCCAGCAGTGCCGTGACAGGGATTAGCAATCAGCCCCAGCATTTT
. 12 . TRBJ2-5 TRBV2 CASFPGAGAQYF TGTGCCAGCTTTCCTGGGGCCGGGGCCCAGTACTTC
. 15 few TRBJ1-5 TRBV6-1 CASSEATVGHQPQHF TGTGCCAGCAGTGAAGCGACAGTAGGTCATCAGCCCCAGCATTTT
TRBD2 14 . TRBJ2-7 TRBV29-1 CSAVAGPSSYEQYF TGCAGCGCCGTAGCGGGCCCTTCCTCCTACGAGCAGTACTTC